A single sample is the source of the 23 T cell receptor beta chains below, sequenced in a study of human T cells and chemical hapten exposure. Documented time point: patch test 2, 6 weeks after DPC sensitization. The treatment denotes: therapeutic diphenylcyclopropenone sensitization with weekly scalp DPC. TCRdb used MiXCR to reprocess the RACE reads, holding one entry per CDR3 protein. Here the sample spans fewer than 85,000 distinct CDR3 sequences, 10% to 13% being singletons. Sequencing used whole blood, obtained in connection with sensitization to the hapten diphenylcyclopropenone (DPC). These receptors were taken from a woman younger than 45 with alopecia areata. Some clones in this sample may be carry-over from other donors' samples.

V usage is TRBV28 and J usage is TRBJ1-1; 7 bases are a match to TRBD1. Germline CDR1 MDHEN, CDR2 SYDVKM. CDR3 length: 15 amino acids. V lost 3 bases to trimming and J lost 5 bases; unmatched junction nucleotides: 9. CDR3 nucleotide sequence: TGTGCCAGCAGTTTTTGGTACAGGGGTGGGACTGAAGCTTTCTTT. It encodes CASSFWYRGGTEAFF.

This clonotype was detected many times. This rearrangement joins TRBV6-6 to TRBJ2-3, with TRBD2 identical over 10 bases. The CDR3 extends over 18 amino acids. With V trimmed by 2 bases and J by 0 bases, 8 bases remained unmatched. The germline gives CDR1 MNHNY, CDR2 SVGAGI (reference sequence). Here the CDR3 reads CASSYGLAGGTSTDTQYF. The CDR3 DNA is TGTGCCAGCAGTTACGGGTTAGCGGGGGGCACTAGCACAGATACGCAGTATTTT.

Comment on this clonotype: A much larger clone differs by one base, so this may be a read error. The chain carries TRBV7-8 and TRBJ1-1, with D uncertain. The CDR3 is made up of 13 amino acids. The germline CDR1 and CDR2 sequences are SGHVS and FQNEAQ. With 5 bases removed from V and 4 bases from J, the gap between germline ends came to 11 bases. CDR3 nucleotide sequence: TGTGCCAGCAGCCTGAATCCGGGCACTGAAGCTTTCTTT. It codes for CASSLNPGTEAFF.

This clonotype was counted at least ten times. The rearrangement joins TRBV6-2 or TRBV6-3 to TRBJ2-1; a weak D match, TRBD2 (5 bases). Trimming left V 0 bases short and J 0 bases short, with 6 bases between. Germline CDR1 is MNHEY and CDR2 is SVGEGT. This CDR3 contains 15 residues. The CDR3 protein is CASSYSGISYNEQFF. CDR3 nucleotides: TGTGCCAGCAGTTACTCCGGGATCTCCTACAATGAGCAGTTCTTC.

This clonotype was observed a handful of times. The chain employs TRBV28 and TRBJ1-2, with no clear D. Per germline, CDR1 MDHEN and CDR2 SYDVKM. The CDR3 sequence is 12 residues long. Trimming cost V 7 bases and J 0 bases, with 6 bases left between them. The CDR3 region is CASMEANYGYTF. CDR3 DNA sequence: TGTGCCAGCATGGAGGCTAACTATGGCTACACCTTC.

At least ten counts were recorded for this clonotype. J is TRBJ2-3 and V is TRBV28; a possible D gene is TRBD1 (6 bases). The CDR3 is 13 amino acids. The germline V and J ends were trimmed by 6 bases and 6 bases, with 13 bases remaining between them. The V gene's germline CDR1 is MDHEN and CDR2 SYDVKM. The CDR3 DNA reads TGTGCCAGCAGCCGCGGACAGATTGATACGCAGTATTTT. Its protein is CASSRGQIDTQYF. Combining the CDR3 with reference TRBV28 and TRBJ2-3 gives the whole variable domain DVKVTQSSRYLVKRTGEKVFLECVQDMDHENMFWYRQDPGLGLRLIYFSYDVKMKEKGDIPEGYSVSREKKERFSLILESASTNQTSMYLCASSRGQIDTQYFGPGTRLTVL.

The J gene is TRBJ1-6, the V gene TRBV6-5, with D uncertain. V was pared by 3 bases and J by 0 bases, with 9 bases between. The CDR3 totals 16 residues. CDR1 is MNHEY, CDR2 SVGAGI, per germline. CDR3 amino acids: CASSYDTNSYNSPLHF. CDR3 sequence (DNA): TGTGCCAGCAGTTATGACACCAACTCCTATAATTCACCCCTCCACTTT.

In its sample, this clonotype was seen many times. J is TRBJ2-5 and V is TRBV6-6; 14 bases are a match to TRBD2. This CDR3 has 16 amino acids. Germline assignment: CDR1 MNHNY and CDR2 SVGAGI (reference sequence). The ends lost 4 bases at V and 5 bases at J; junction bases unmatched: 6. This chain's CDR3 is CASSSGLAGAGETQYF. In DNA form, the CDR3 reads TGTGCCAGCAGTTCGGGACTAGCGGGGGCCGGGGAGACCCAGTACTTC.

This clonotype was observed many times. This sequence joins TRBV29-1 and TRBJ2-7, with TRBD1 matching over 11 bases. CDR1 is SQVTM and CDR2 is ANQGSEA in the germline V gene. Losses at the gene ends were 6 bases for V and 7 bases for J; bases not matched to a gene: 8. The CDR3 totals 13 residues. The CDR3: CSVERTGGGEQYF. The CDR3 region has the DNA TGCAGCGTGGAACGGACAGGGGGCGGGGAGCAGTACTTC.

This clonotype turned up a few times. The V and J genes are TRBV29-1 and TRBJ2-7; TRBD1 matches 9 bases. The CDR3 runs to 12 residues. The J segment lost 5 bases and the V segment lost 3 bases, leaving 2 bases of the junction unmatched. Germline values: CDR1 SQVTM, CDR2 ANQGSEA. Here the CDR3 DNA reads TGCAGCGTTGAGAGGACAGGGGACGAGCAGTACTTC. It is translated as CSVERTGDEQYF.

This clonotype was observed at least ten times. V is TRBV20-1 and J is TRBJ1-5, with D maybe TRBD1 (5 bases). This CDR3 spans 13 amino acids. V dropped 4 bases and J dropped 4 bases, with 11 bases sitting between them. Germline loops: CDR1 DFQATT, CDR2 SNEGSKA (reference sequence). CDR3 amino acids: CSANRSPNQPQHF. The CDR3 DNA reads as TGCAGTGCTAACAGGAGTCCAAATCAGCCCCAGCATTTT.

This clonotype was picked up a small number of times. The CDR3 DNA sequence: TGTGCCAGCAGCTCTAGGACTCTTCAAGAGACCCAGTACTTC. Translated: CASSSRTLQETQYF. V usage is TRBV7-8 and J usage is TRBJ2-5; weak D call: TRBD2 (5 bases). The CDR3 extends over 14 amino acids. Germline values: CDR1 SGHVS, CDR2 FQNEAQ. Trimming pared 4 bases from V and 2 bases from J, leaving 11 bases between.

This clonotype was seen many times. This chain connects TRBV20-1 to TRBJ2-1; 8 positions agree with TRBD2. In germline, CDR1 is DFQATT, CDR2 SNEGSKA (reference sequence). The CDR3 loop spans 14 amino acids. After removal of 6 bases from V and 0 bases from J, the junction contained 4 bases not matched to a gene. The CDR3 loop reads CSAISGSSYNEQFF. CDR3 nucleotide sequence: TGCAGTGCCATCAGCGGGAGCTCCTACAATGAGCAGTTCTTC.

The chain couples TRBV12-3 or TRBV12-4 to TRBJ1-1; no clear D gene. The V and J ends lost 5 bases and 1 base respectively, with 11 bases between them. CDR3 length equals 14 residues. The CDR3 reads CASSPQQQNTEAFF. CDR3 DNA: TGTGCCAGCAGTCCCCAACAGCAGAACACTGAAGCTTTCTTT.

The CDR3 nucleotides are TGCGCCAGCAGCTATGACAGGGGGCGCACAGATACGCAGTATTTT. Its protein is CASSYDRGRTDTQYF. The V call is TRBV5-1, the J call TRBJ2-3; 10 positions agree with TRBD1. Germline V gene sequence: CDR1 SGHRS, CDR2 YFSETQ. The CDR3 covers 15 residues. With V trimmed by 3 bases and J by 1 base, 2 bases remained unmatched.

Ten or more counts support this clonotype. The chain links TRBV11-3 to TRBJ2-1; 7 bases fit TRBD2. There are 15 residues in the CDR3. The junction had 1 base not matched to a gene; V was cut back by 0 bases and J by 2 bases. Germline V gene lookup returns CDR1 SGHNT and CDR2 YENEEA. DNA for the CDR3: TGTGCCAGCAGCTTAGACGGGGGGACCTACAATGAGCAGTTCTTC. It codes for CASSLDGGTYNEQFF.

This clonotype was counted at least ten times. The V and J genes are TRBV30 and TRBJ1-6; the match to TRBD1 covers 11 bases. Germline V CDR1 and CDR2: GTSNPN, SVGIG (reference sequence). The ends lost 6 bases at V and 7 bases at J; junction bases unmatched: 14. This CDR3 spans 17 amino acids. The CDR3 region has the DNA TGTGCCTGTTTATTGGGACAGGGGGTTGAACCGAATTCACCCCTCCACTTT. It specifies CACLLGQGVEPNSPLHF.

In its sample, this clonotype was seen a few times. The V gene is TRBV29-1, the J gene TRBJ2-1; D possibly corresponds to TRBD1 (5 bases). Germline V gene sequence: CDR1 SQVTM, CDR2 ANQGSEA. The length of the CDR3 is 13 residues. V was trimmed by 5 bases and J by 4 bases, leaving 12 bases between them. CDR3 in amino acids: CSVQGAWYNEQFF. In DNA, the CDR3 is TGCAGCGTTCAGGGCGCCTGGTACAATGAGCAGTTCTTC.

The sample holds a few counts of this clonotype. This sequence joins TRBV7-3 and TRBJ2-1; 7 bases line up with TRBD2. With 6 bases clipped from V and 7 bases from J, the junction kept 15 bases outside the gene matches. The CDR3 is 16 amino acids. The V gene's germline CDR1 is SGHTA and CDR2 FQGTGA. CDR3 sequence (DNA): TGTGCCAGCAGTCCAGAGGGGACTAAGGTCTTGAATGAGCAGTTCTTC. Translated, it gives CASSPEGTKVLNEQFF. The complete variable domain, with remaining parts taken from reference TRBV7-3 and TRBJ2-1, reads GAGVSQTPSNKVTEKGKYVELRCDPISGHTALYWYRQSLGQGPEFLIYFQGTGAADDSGLPNDRFFAVRPEGSVSTLKIQRTERGDSAVYLCASSPEGTKVLNEQFFGPGTRLTVL.

In this sample, this clonotype turned up many times. The chain combines TRBV28 with TRBJ2-4, with 7 positions matching TRBD1. Germline assignment: CDR1 MDHEN and CDR2 SYDVKM. The CDR3 length is 13 residues. J gave up 4 bases and V 9 bases, and 6 bases lay outside the gene matches. CDR3 sequence (DNA): TGTGCCAGTCGGGACAGTACGAAAAACATTCAGTACTTC. Encoded protein: CASRDSTKNIQYF.

This clonotype came up many times. This chain uses TRBV12-3 or TRBV12-4 with TRBJ2-1; TRBD2 agrees at 8 bases. The junction had 15 bases not matched to a gene; V was cut back by 3 bases and J by 8 bases. The length of the CDR3 is 17 residues. CDR3 nucleotides: TGTGCCAGCAGTTTCCCTAAAAGCGGGAGTACCCCGGATGAGCAGTTCTTC. Translating it yields CASSFPKSGSTPDEQFF.

The chain links TRBV7-2 to TRBJ1-6; 7 nucleotides align to TRBD1. The trim removed 2 bases at V and 5 bases at J, leaving 6 bases unmatched. Germline assignment: CDR1 SGHTA and CDR2 FQGNSA. CDR3 size: 16 residues. The DNA for the CDR3 is TGTGCCAGCAGCTTACGGCCAGGGGGAGATAATTCACCCCTCCACTTT. This codes for CASSLRPGGDNSPLHF. The full variable domain, with the rest looked up from reference TRBV7-2 and TRBJ1-6, is GAGVSQSPSNKVTEKGKDVELRCDPISGHTALYWYRQSLGQGLEFLIYFQGNSAPDKSGLPSDRFSAERTGGSVSTLTIQRTQQEDSAVYLCASSLRPGGDNSPLHFGNGTRLTVT.

This clonotype turned up a few times. The J gene is TRBJ1-6, the V gene TRBV20-1, with 9 bases matching TRBD1. The V and J ends lost 2 bases and 10 bases, in that order; junction bases with no gene match: 9. The CDR3 is 15 amino acids. CDR1 DFQATT and CDR2 SNEGSKA come from the germline V gene (reference sequence). This CDR3 reads CSARTGTGMRSPLHF. CDR3 DNA: TGCAGTGCTAGAACTGGGACAGGGATGAGATCACCCCTCCACTTT.